Sequencing of this TCR beta chain was carried out in a study of OX40 agonist ivuxolimab in advanced cancers. The V gene's germline CDR1 is MDHEN and CDR2 SYDVKM. Germline trimming cut 6 bases from V and 8 bases from J; bases unmatched to any gene: 13. CDR3 length: 15 amino acids. Repertoires were generated with immunoSEQ multiplex PCR, while TCRdb's copy carries only in-frame clones and drops some. The data hold about 70,000 clones, with about 85% observed a single time. The sequence was obtained from an adult with an advanced solid tumor such as melanoma, head and neck, liver or kidney cancer. J is TRBJ1-2 and V is TRBV28, with TRBD1 identical over 9 bases. Material: CD4+ or CD8+ T cells sorted from blood, obtained in a trial of the OX40 agonist ivuxolimab. The CDR3 sequence is CASSRRTGTGSGYTF. The CDR3 DNA is TGTGCCAGCAGCCGAAGGACCGGGACAGGGTCCGGCTACACCTTC.